This T cell receptor beta chain was identified during a study of CD8 T cells in ankylosing spondylitis. Using its own MiXCR run on the 5' RACE reads, TCRdb lists one record per CDR3 protein. The table includes hundreds of thousands of distinct CDR3 sequences, about 10% detected once. Study results and limitations: Roughly eight highly homologous variants formed a TCR beta motif that appeared characteristic of ankylosing spondylitis blood. There was reportedly significant enrichment of clones that were disease-linked in matched ankylosing spondylitis synovial fluid.

The CDR3 runs 11 residues. Germline V gene data show CDR1 as MRHNA and CDR2 as SNTAGT. V lost 4 bases and J 9 bases, leaving 7 bases between the germline ends. In this sample, this clonotype turned up many times. What it binds is not known. Sequencing was performed on blood, either unsorted or a sorted T cell fraction (not recorded which). This TCR was sampled from a male donor with ankylosing spondylitis. This sequence joins TRBV6-4 and TRBJ2-1, with D unclear. CDR3 bases: TGTGCCAGCAGTGGTGGAAGTGAGCAGTTCTTC. This codes for CASSGGSEQFF.